The entry that follows covers one T cell receptor beta chain sequence. Its specificity is not known. Trimming removed 2 bases from V and 6 bases from J, with 10 bases in between. This CDR3 is 14 amino acids long. Looked up from germline, CDR1 is MNHNY and CDR2 is SVGAGI (reference sequence). These data come from a study of CD4 T cells in relation to SARS-CoV-2 and coronaviruses. Naive or memory CD4+ cells were cultured 1:1 with T cell-depleted PBMCs plus CEF. Method: immunoSEQ multiplex PCR; TCRdb's copy keeps in-frame clones and lacks some. There are 35,000 or so clones in the sample; roughly 80% occur only once, and approximately 7% lies in the top ten.

The sequenced material came from naive CD4+ T cells from PBMCs, cultured in vitro. Subset in this sample: naive CD4+ T cells isolated by negative enrichment. This TCR came from an adult with COVID-19. This rearrangement joins TRBV6-6 to TRBJ1-4; TRBD1 is a possible D gene (5 bases). The CDR3 DNA reads as TGTGCCAGCAGTTACCAGGACACCGATGAAAAACTGTTTTTT. Translating gives CASSYQDTDEKLFF.